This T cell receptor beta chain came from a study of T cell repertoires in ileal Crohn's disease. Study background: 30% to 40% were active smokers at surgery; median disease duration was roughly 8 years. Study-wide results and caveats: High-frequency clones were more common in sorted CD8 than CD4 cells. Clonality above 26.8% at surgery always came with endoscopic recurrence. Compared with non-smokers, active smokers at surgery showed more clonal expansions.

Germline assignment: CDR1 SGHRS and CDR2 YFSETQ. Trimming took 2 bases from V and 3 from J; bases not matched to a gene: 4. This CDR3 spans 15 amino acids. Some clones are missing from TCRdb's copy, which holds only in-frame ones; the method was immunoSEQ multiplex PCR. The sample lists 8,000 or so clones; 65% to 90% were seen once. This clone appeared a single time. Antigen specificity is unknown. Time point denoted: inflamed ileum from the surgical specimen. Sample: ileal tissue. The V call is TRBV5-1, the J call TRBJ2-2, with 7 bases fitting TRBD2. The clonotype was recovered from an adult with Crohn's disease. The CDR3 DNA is TGCGCCAGCAGCTTCCAGGGAGGGGACACCGGGGAGCTGTTTTTT. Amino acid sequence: CASSFQGGDTGELFF. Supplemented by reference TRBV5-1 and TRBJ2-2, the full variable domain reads KAGVTQTPRYLIKTRGQQVTLSCSPISGHRSVSWYQQTPGQGLQFLFEYFSETQRNKGNFPGRFSGRQFSNSRSEMNVSTLELGDSALYLCASSFQGGDTGELFFGEGSRLTVL.